This T cell receptor (beta chain) appears in the sequencing data of a study of cytomegalovirus exposure and HLA in healthy donors. At the level of the study: Early release data held 85 million or so unique TCRs from HLA-typed donors. Study results and caveats: Later on, an analysis found that several of the most significant clusters appeared to be linked to common viral pathogens, which included parvovirus B19. Researchers left out some V segments, among them TRBV6-2 and TRBV6-3, as indistinguishable.

Primers for the PCR totalled 60 Vbeta and 13 Jbeta. Here immunoSEQ multiplex PCR was the method, and the copy in TCRdb shows in-frame clones only, minus some. The data contain 130,000 to 150,000 clones, approximately 73% of them seen just once; the ten biggest clones take up around 1.4%. A word on this clone: Antigen: not known.

Per the germline V gene, CDR1 is MNHEY and CDR2 is SVGAGI. This CDR3 is 15 amino acids long. V was pared by 5 bases and J by 5 bases, with 7 bases of the junction left unmatched. The chain recombines TRBV6-5 with TRBJ1-2; TRBD1 agrees at 11 bases. What was sequenced was PBMCs. This TCR derives from a woman in her 40s in good health and CMV-seronegative. The CDR3 region is CASSPGTGGIYGYTF. CDR3 nucleotides: TGTGCCAGCAGTCCCGGGACAGGGGGAATTTATGGCTACACCTTC.